These 7 T cell receptor beta chains came from one sample sequenced in a study of siplizumab effects on memory and regulatory T cells (dated by TCRdb to the late 2010s). Cells in the mixed lymphocyte reaction were cultured together at 37 degrees C for around 6 days. The library was made by the immunoSEQ multiplex PCR assay. TCRdb retrieved this table from immuneACCESS and kept in-frame rearrangements only. Not all clones are present; in checked studies, unresolved V genes account for under half, and no reason is known for the remainder. This sample comprises just under 20,000 clones, 44% of them detected only once. 6% to 7% of the sample is held by the ten biggest clonotypes. Antigen specificity for these receptors is unknown. Sequenced sample: CFSE-low (dividing) CD4+ T cells sorted from an allogeneic mixed lymphocyte reaction. These receptor sequences come from a human donor in good health; the cells came from an allogeneic mixed lymphocyte reaction. Some clones in this sample may be carry-over from other donors' samples.

The chain combines TRBV10-3 with TRBJ2-1, with D possibly TRBD1 on 6 matching bases. Germline lookup yields CDR1 ENHRY and CDR2 SYGVKD. Trimming left V 4 bases short and J 6 bases short, with 7 bases between. CDR3 length: 12 amino acids. The CDR3 reads CAISAQGNEQFF. Here the CDR3 DNA reads TGTGCCATCAGTGCACAGGGCAATGAGCAGTTCTTC.

In this sample, this clone turned up many times. V gene TRBV18 combines with J gene TRBJ2-2; D not certain. The CDR3 is 11 residues long. V was pared by 5 bases and J by 5 bases, with 3 bases between. Per the germline V gene, CDR1 is KGHSH and CDR2 is LQKENI. CDR3 residues: CASSATGELFF. Written as DNA, the CDR3 is TGTGCCAGCTCAGCGACCGGGGAGCTGTTTTTT.

This clone was recorded a few times. The CDR3 region is CASRAGLYEQYF. DNA of the CDR3: TGTGCCAGCAGGGCAGGGCTCTACGAGCAGTACTTC. The V gene is TRBV11-2, the J gene TRBJ2-7, with a weak D call TRBD1 (5 bases). The CDR3 consists of 12 residues. Germline loops: CDR1 SGHAT, CDR2 FQNNGV. The V gene lost 6 bases and the J gene lost 3 bases, with 9 bases spanning the gap.

The chain employs TRBV28 and TRBJ2-5; D is tentatively TRBD1 or TRBD2 (6 bases each). With 6 bases removed from V and 5 bases from J, the gap between germline ends came to 10 bases. Germline values: CDR1 MDHEN, CDR2 SYDVKM. The CDR3 sequence is 12 residues long. CDR3 sequence (DNA): TGTGCCAGCAGGTTAGGGGGGGAGACCCAGTACTTC. Amino acid sequence: CASRLGGETQYF. The full variable domain, with the rest looked up from reference TRBV28 and TRBJ2-5, is DVKVTQSSRYLVKRTGEKVFLECVQDMDHENMFWYRQDPGLGLRLIYFSYDVKMKEKGDIPEGYSVSREKKERFSLILESASTNQTSMYLCASRLGGETQYFGPGTRLLVL.

J is TRBJ2-5 and V is TRBV2, with 14 bases identical to TRBD2. The trim removed 6 bases at V and 7 bases at J, leaving 4 bases unmatched. Germline-derived CDR1 and CDR2 are SNHLY and FYNNEI. The CDR3 has 14 amino acids. This CDR3 is CASRDGLAGGTQYF. Written as DNA, the CDR3 is TGTGCCAGCAGAGACGGACTAGCGGGGGGGACCCAGTACTTC.

This sequence joins TRBV7-9 and TRBJ2-3, with 10 nucleotides matching TRBD2. CDR3 length: 15 residues. Germline CDR1 SEHNR, CDR2 FQNEAQ (reference sequence). The V segment lost 7 bases and the J segment 3 bases; nucleotides outside the gene matches: 7. The CDR3: CASNPTGLATDTQYF. Written as DNA, the CDR3 is TGTGCCAGCAACCCGACGGGACTAGCGACAGATACGCAGTATTTT.

The chain has TRBV6-6 and TRBJ1-5, with D uncertain. Germline V lookup: CDR1 MNHNY, CDR2 SVGAGI (reference sequence). The CDR3 is 15 residues long. V was pared by 7 bases and J by 2 bases, with 15 bases between. Here the CDR3 reads CASTLGNLGNQPQHF. CDR3 in DNA: TGTGCCAGCACCTTAGGAAACCTGGGCAATCAGCCCCAGCATTTT.